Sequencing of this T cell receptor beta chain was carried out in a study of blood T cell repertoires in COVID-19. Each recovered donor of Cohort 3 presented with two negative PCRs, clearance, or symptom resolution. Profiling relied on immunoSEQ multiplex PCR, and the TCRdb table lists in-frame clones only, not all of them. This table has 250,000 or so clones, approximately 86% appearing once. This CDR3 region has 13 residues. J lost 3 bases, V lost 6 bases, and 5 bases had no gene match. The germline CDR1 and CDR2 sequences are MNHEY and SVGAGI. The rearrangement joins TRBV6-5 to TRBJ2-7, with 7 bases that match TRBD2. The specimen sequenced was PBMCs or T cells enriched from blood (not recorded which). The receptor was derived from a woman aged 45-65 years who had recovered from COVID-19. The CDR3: CASRASGIYEQYF. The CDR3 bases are TGTGCCAGCAGGGCAAGCGGGATCTACGAGCAGTACTTC.